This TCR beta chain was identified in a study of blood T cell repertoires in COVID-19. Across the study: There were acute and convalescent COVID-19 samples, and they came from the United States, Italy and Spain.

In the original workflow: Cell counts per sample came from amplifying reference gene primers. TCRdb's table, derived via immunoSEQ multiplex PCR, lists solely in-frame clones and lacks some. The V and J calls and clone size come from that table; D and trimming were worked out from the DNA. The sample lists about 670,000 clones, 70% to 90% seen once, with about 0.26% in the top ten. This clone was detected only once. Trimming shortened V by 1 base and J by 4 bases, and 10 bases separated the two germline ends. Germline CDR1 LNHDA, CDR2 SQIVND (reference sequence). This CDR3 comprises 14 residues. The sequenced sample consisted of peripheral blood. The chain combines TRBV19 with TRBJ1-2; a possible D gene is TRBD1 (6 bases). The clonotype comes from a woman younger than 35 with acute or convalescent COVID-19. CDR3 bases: TGTGCCAGTAGTATAGCCACAGGGATCTATGGCTACACCTTC. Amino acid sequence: CASSIATGIYGYTF.